A single T cell receptor beta chain is shown here with its context. The data were taken from a study of OX40 agonist ivuxolimab in advanced cancers. V lost 5 bases and J lost 7; bases outside the gene matches: 10. The CDR3 covers 14 residues. CDR1 and CDR2 from the germline V gene are MNHEY and SVGAGI. The repertoire was sequenced with immunoSEQ multiplex PCR; TCRdb's copy has only in-frame clones and lacks some. The sample records 16,000 or so clones, roughly 71% being singletons. The sample consisted of CD4+ or CD8+ T cells sorted from blood, taken in a trial of the OX40 agonist ivuxolimab. This chain links TRBV6-5 with TRBJ2-7, with 8 positions matching TRBD2. The sequence derives from an adult with an advanced solid tumor such as melanoma, head and neck, liver or kidney cancer. The chain's CDR3 is CASSTVSGAEEQYF. DNA of the CDR3: TGTGCCAGCAGTACGGTTAGCGGGGCTGAGGAGCAGTACTTC.